This T cell receptor (beta chain) was observed in a study of blood T cell repertoires in COVID-19. Study overall: The United States, Italy and Spain supplied acute and convalescent COVID-19 samples. The cDNA or gDNA used as material had been derived from T cells, B-cell-depleted T cells, or PBMCs.

Authors' analysis steps: Reference gene primers were amplified, and this amplification served to estimate nucleated cell counts. Using immunoSEQ multiplex PCR, the repertoire was profiled, and TCRdb retains in-frame clones only, with some absent. Clonal size and the V and J genes are those of that table, whereas D and trimming came from the DNA. The table records under 30,000 clones, about 80% of them present only once. The V gene's germline CDR1 is SGHVS and CDR2 FNYEAQ. This CDR3 is 14 amino acids long. The V end was cut by 8 bases, the J end by 2 bases, with 13 bases between. This sequence was found in a human donor in a cohort sampled during active COVID-19. The chain links TRBV7-6 to TRBJ2-1; D is possibly TRBD1 (6 bases). Material: peripheral blood. Here the CDR3 DNA reads TGTGCCAGCGGGCAGGGGAATACCTACAATGAGCAGTTCTTC. Translating it yields CASGQGNTYNEQFF.